A single sample gave rise to the 20 T cell receptor beta chains below, sequenced in a study of blood T cell repertoires in COVID-19. Method: immunoSEQ multiplex PCR; TCRdb's copy keeps in-frame clones and lacks some. The sample contains 200,000 to 250,000 clones, approximately 80% of which appear only once. Sequenced sample: PBMCs or T cells enriched from blood (not recorded which). Receptors originate from a woman between 40 and 55 years old with acute COVID-19.

V usage is TRBV6-5 and J usage is TRBJ1-3, with TRBD1 matching 7 bases. Germline V gene data show CDR1 as MNHEY and CDR2 as SVGAGI. The CDR3 covers 14 residues. Trimming cost V 4 bases and J 4 bases; bases outside gene matches: 4. DNA for the CDR3: TGTGCCAGCAGTTCCGGGACAGCGGGAAACACCATATATTTT. Protein: CASSSGTAGNTIYF.

The V and J genes are TRBV2 and TRBJ2-7, with 7 nucleotides matching TRBD2. The V gene's germline CDR1 is SNHLY and CDR2 FYNNEI. V lost 6 bases, J lost 2 bases, and 10 bases stayed unmatched. This CDR3 spans 15 amino acids. This chain's CDR3 is CASSETTSSPYEQYF. The CDR3 DNA follows: TGTGCCAGCAGCGAAACGACTAGCTCTCCCTACGAGCAGTACTTC. Combining the CDR3 with reference TRBV2 and TRBJ2-7 gives the whole variable domain EPEVTQTPSHQVTQMGQEVILRCVPISNHLYFYWYRQILGQKVEFLVSFYNNEISEKSEIFDDQFSVERPDGSNFTLKIRSTKLEDSAMYFCASSETTSSPYEQYFGPGTRLTVT.

The chain uses TRBV20-1 and TRBJ2-5; maybe TRBD1 (5 bases). Trimming stripped 7 bases from V and 1 base from J, with 7 bases between. From germline, CDR1 is DFQATT and CDR2 SNEGSKA (reference sequence). The CDR3 covers 11 residues. In DNA, the CDR3 is TGCAGTGACCAGGGCCAAGAGACCCAGTACTTC. Its translation: CSDQGQETQYF.

CDR3 sequence (DNA): TGTGCCAGCTCTCCCGGAGCGGGAGGGTTCGACGAGCAGTACTTC. Translating it yields CASSPGAGGFDEQYF. V is TRBV18 and J is TRBJ2-7, with TRBD2 matching over 10 bases. Germline values: CDR1 KGHSH, CDR2 LQKENI. The CDR3 extends over 15 amino acids. Trimming at V came to 6 bases and at J to 5 bases, leaving 10 bases not matched to a gene. Full variable domain (outside the CDR3, taken from reference TRBV18 and TRBJ2-7): NAGVMQNPRHLVRRRGQEARLRCSPMKGHSHVYWYRQLPEEGLKFMVYLQKENIIDESGMPKERFSAEFPKEGPSILRIQQVVRGDSAAYFCASSPGAGGFDEQYFGPGTRLTVT.

The chain recombines TRBV5-6 with TRBJ1-6, with TRBD1 identical over 9 bases. Per the germline V gene, CDR1 is SGHDT and CDR2 is YYEEEE. The CDR3 runs 16 residues. V lost 0 bases, J lost 5 bases, and 3 bases stayed unmatched. The CDR3 DNA follows: TGTGCCAGCAGCTTGGAAAGGGACAGGGATAATTCACCCCTCCACTTT. Amino acids: CASSLERDRDNSPLHF.

The J gene is TRBJ2-7, the V gene TRBV7-2, with D maybe TRBD2 (6 bases). Trimming shortened V by 1 base and J by 0 bases, and 13 bases separated the two germline ends. The CDR3 is 16 amino acids. Germline CDR1 is SGHTA and CDR2 is FQGNSA. The CDR3 DNA follows: TGTGCCAGCAGCTTAGGCGCCGGGAGAGTCTCCTACGAGCAGTACTTC. It translates to CASSLGAGRVSYEQYF.

This clone was observed a few times. The chain is built from TRBV25-1 and TRBJ1-1; D call uncertain. The V gene lost 5 bases and the J gene lost 2 bases, with 9 bases spanning the gap. The V gene's germline CDR1 is MGHDK and CDR2 SYGVNS. The CDR3 loop spans 13 amino acids. CDR3 in amino acids: CASSQEGNTEAFF. CDR3 sequence (DNA): TGTGCCAGCAGTCAGGAGGGTAACACTGAAGCTTTCTTT.

This chain links TRBV9 with TRBJ1-6, with 7 nucleotides matching TRBD1. With 4 bases clipped from V and 7 bases from J, the junction kept 5 bases outside the gene matches. The germline CDR1 and CDR2 sequences are SGDLS and YYNGEE. The CDR3 covers 14 residues. The CDR3 loop is CASSPGTVNSPLHF. The CDR3 nucleotides are TGTGCCAGCAGCCCTGGGACAGTAAATTCACCCCTCCACTTT.

The rearrangement joins TRBV6-2 or TRBV6-3 to TRBJ2-5, with D possibly matching TRBD1 (7 bases). The CDR3 consists of 16 residues. In germline, CDR1 is MNHEY, CDR2 SVGEGT. The V and J ends lost 0 bases and 0 bases respectively, with 11 bases between them. CDR3 DNA sequence: TGTGCCAGCAGTTACTCGGCAGGGGGGTACCAAGAGACCCAGTACTTC. Protein product: CASSYSAGGYQETQYF.

The rearrangement uses TRBV5-1 and TRBJ2-1; a possible D gene is TRBD1 (6 bases). This CDR3 spans 16 amino acids. In germline, CDR1 is SGHRS, CDR2 YFSETQ. V shed 0 bases and J shed 8 bases, with 18 bases lying between them. This CDR3 is CASSLGFQGEGDEQFF. The CDR3 nucleotides are TGCGCCAGCAGCTTGGGTTTCCAGGGCGAGGGGGATGAGCAGTTCTTC.

The chain carries TRBV19 and TRBJ2-2, with TRBD1 identical over 9 bases. The CDR3 has 16 amino acids. Germline V gene lookup returns CDR1 LNHDA and CDR2 SQIVND (reference sequence). The ends lost 5 bases at V and 1 base at J; junction bases unmatched: 5. CDR3 residues: CASSPPGQGNTGELFF. DNA for the CDR3: TGTGCCAGTAGTCCTCCGGGACAGGGGAACACCGGGGAGCTGTTTTTT. The entire variable domain, with the rest obtained from reference TRBV19 and TRBJ2-2, is as follows: DGGITQSPKYLFRKEGQNVTLSCEQNLNHDAMYWYRQDPGQGLRLIYYSQIVNDFQKGDIAEGYSVSREKKESFPLTVTSAQKNPTAFYLCASSPPGQGNTGELFFGEGSRLTVL.

This clone has just a few counts. V usage is TRBV6-4 and J usage is TRBJ1-5; D unresolved. The CDR3 runs to 15 residues. CDR1 MRHNA and CDR2 SNTAGT come from the germline V gene. With 3 bases removed from V and 2 bases from J, the gap between germline ends came to 11 bases. CDR3 nucleotide sequence: TGTGCCAGCAGTGAAGAGGCAGAGGGCAATCAGCCCCAGCATTTT. It encodes CASSEEAEGNQPQHF.

The genes are TRBV3-1 (or the pseudogene TRBV3-2) and TRBJ2-3; 10 bases are shared with TRBD2. Germline lookup yields CDR1 LGHDT and CDR2 YNNKEL (reference sequence). V lost 4 bases and J lost 4; bases outside the gene matches: 5. This CDR3 contains 15 residues. CDR3 protein: CASSPVAGGSDTQYF. CDR3 sequence (DNA): TGTGCCAGCAGCCCCGTAGCGGGGGGTTCAGATACGCAGTATTTT.

The gene calls are TRBV5-4 and TRBJ1-1, with 9 nucleotides matching TRBD1. The CDR3 spans 16 residues. Trimming removed 0 bases from V and 4 bases from J; junction bases left unmatched: 7. In germline, CDR1 is SGHNT, CDR2 YYREEE (reference sequence). CDR3 residues: CASSLAGQGAPTEAFF. CDR3 nucleotide sequence: TGTGCCAGCAGCTTGGCGGGACAGGGCGCTCCCACTGAAGCTTTCTTT.

CDR3: CASSVGDRDYGNTIYF. The CDR3 region has the DNA TGTGCCAGCAGCGTAGGGGACAGGGACTATGGAAACACCATATATTTT. The chain recombines TRBV9 with TRBJ1-3; 9 bases match TRBD1. This CDR3 is 16 amino acids long. Trimming cost V 0 bases and J 3 bases; bases outside gene matches: 4. Per the germline V gene, CDR1 is SGDLS and CDR2 is YYNGEE.

This clone was counted a single time. The J gene is TRBJ1-2, the V gene TRBV3-1 (or the pseudogene TRBV3-2), with D perhaps matching TRBD1 (6 bases). Germline V gene data show CDR1 as LGHDT and CDR2 as YNNKEL (reference sequence). Between the trimmed V and J ends, which lost 0 bases and 6 bases, there was a span of 14 bases. The CDR3 is 15 amino acids. The CDR3 sequence is CASSQDGTRSHGYTF. CDR3 nucleotide sequence: TGTGCCAGCAGCCAAGACGGGACAAGATCCCATGGCTACACCTTC.

The chain links TRBV28 to TRBJ2-1; a possible D gene is TRBD2 (5 bases). CDR1 and CDR2 from the germline V gene are MDHEN and SYDVKM. V was cut by 6 bases and J by 2 bases, with 11 bases left in between. The CDR3 sequence is 14 residues long. CDR3 residues: CASRRAATYNEQFF. The CDR3 nucleotides are TGTGCCAGCAGGAGGGCTGCTACCTACAATGAGCAGTTCTTC. The full variable domain, rest sourced from reference TRBV28 and TRBJ2-1, is DVKVTQSSRYLVKRTGEKVFLECVQDMDHENMFWYRQDPGLGLRLIYFSYDVKMKEKGDIPEGYSVSREKKERFSLILESASTNQTSMYLCASRRAATYNEQFFGPGTRLTVL.

The genes are TRBV11-2 and TRBJ1-5; TRBD1 might be the D (5 bases). CDR3 length equals 16 residues. The V gene lost 5 bases and the J gene lost 4 bases, with 18 bases spanning the gap. CDR1 is SGHAT and CDR2 is FQNNGV in the germline V gene. CDR3 coding DNA: TGTGCCAGCAGCCCCTTCGGGAGGGGTGGGAATCAGCCCCAGCATTTT. Its translation: CASSPFGRGGNQPQHF. Full variable domain (missing parts from reference TRBV11-2 and TRBJ1-5): EAGVAQSPRYKIIEKRQSVAFWCNPISGHATLYWYQQILGQGPKLLIQFQNNGVVDDSQLPKDRFSAERLKGVDSTLKIQPAKLEDSAVYLCASSPFGRGGNQPQHFGDGTRLSIL.

This clone appeared many times. The chain joins TRBV7-8 to TRBJ1-4, with D unclear. The germline V and J ends were trimmed by 1 base and 10 bases, with 19 bases remaining between them. CDR3 length: 16 residues. Per germline, CDR1 SGHVS and CDR2 FQNEAQ. In DNA form, the CDR3 reads TGTGCCAGCAGCTTAGAGTCCGGTATAATGATTGGAAAACTGTTTTTT. This gives the protein CASSLESGIMIGKLFF. Filled out from reference TRBV7-8 and TRBJ1-4, the complete variable domain reads GAGVSQSPRYKVAKRGQDVALRCDPISGHVSLFWYQQALGQGPEFLTYFQNEAQLDKSGLPSDRFFAERPEGSVSTLKIQRTQQEDSAVYLCASSLESGIMIGKLFFGSGTQLSVL.

This clone appeared a single time. This CDR3 reads CASSGDPSGNTIYF. The DNA for the CDR3 is TGTGCCAGCAGTGGAGACCCTTCTGGAAACACCATATATTTT. The J gene is TRBJ1-3, the V gene TRBV9; D remains unclear. Germline V CDR1 and CDR2: SGDLS, YYNGEE. This CDR3 is 14 amino acids long. Trimming took 5 bases from V and 1 from J, leaving 10 bases between them.